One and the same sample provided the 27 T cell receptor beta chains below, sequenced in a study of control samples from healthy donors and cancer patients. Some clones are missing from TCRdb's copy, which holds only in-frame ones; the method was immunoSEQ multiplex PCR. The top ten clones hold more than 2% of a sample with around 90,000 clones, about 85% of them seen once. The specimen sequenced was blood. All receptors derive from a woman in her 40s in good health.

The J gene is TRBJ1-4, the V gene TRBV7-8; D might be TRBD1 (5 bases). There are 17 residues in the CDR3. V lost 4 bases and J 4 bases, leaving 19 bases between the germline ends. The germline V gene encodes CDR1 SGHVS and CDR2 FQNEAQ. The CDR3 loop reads CASSSTVRQLNNEKLFF. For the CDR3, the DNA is TGTGCCAGCAGCTCTACAGTCAGACAGTTAAATAATGAAAAACTGTTTTTT.

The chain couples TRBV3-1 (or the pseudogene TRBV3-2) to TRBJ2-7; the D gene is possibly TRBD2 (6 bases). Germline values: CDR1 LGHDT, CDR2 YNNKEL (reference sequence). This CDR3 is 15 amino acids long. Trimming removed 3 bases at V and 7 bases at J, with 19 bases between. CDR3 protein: CASSQGGPNRGEQYF. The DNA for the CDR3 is TGTGCCAGCAGCCAGGGGGGACCCAACCGAGGGGAGCAGTACTTC.

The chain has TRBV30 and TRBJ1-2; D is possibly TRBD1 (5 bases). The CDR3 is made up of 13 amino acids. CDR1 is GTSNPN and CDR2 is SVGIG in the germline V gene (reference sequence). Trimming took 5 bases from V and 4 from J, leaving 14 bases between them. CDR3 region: CAWAPGGVYGYTF. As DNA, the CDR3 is TGTGCCTGGGCCCCTGGGGGAGTCTATGGCTACACCTTC.

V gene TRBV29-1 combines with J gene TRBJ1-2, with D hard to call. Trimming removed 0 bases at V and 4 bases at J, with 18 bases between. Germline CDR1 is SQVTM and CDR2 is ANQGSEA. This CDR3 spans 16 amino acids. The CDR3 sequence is CSVEDPAEGLVYGYTF. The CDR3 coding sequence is TGCAGCGTTGAAGATCCGGCGGAGGGTCTGGTCTATGGCTACACCTTC. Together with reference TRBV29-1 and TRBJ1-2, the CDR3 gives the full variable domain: SAVISQKPSRDICQRGTSLTIQCQVDSQVTMMFWYRQQPGQSLTLIATANQGSEATYESGFVIDKFPISRPNLTFSTLTVSNMSPEDSSIYLCSVEDPAEGLVYGYTFGSGTRLTVV.

CDR3: CAISELMNTEAFF. The CDR3 region has the DNA TGTGCCATCAGTGAGCTTATGAACACTGAAGCTTTCTTT. This chain joins TRBV10-3 and TRBJ1-1; no clear D gene. Germline V lookup: CDR1 ENHRY, CDR2 SYGVKD. Trimming cost V 2 bases and J 0 bases, with 4 bases left between them. The CDR3 has 13 amino acids.

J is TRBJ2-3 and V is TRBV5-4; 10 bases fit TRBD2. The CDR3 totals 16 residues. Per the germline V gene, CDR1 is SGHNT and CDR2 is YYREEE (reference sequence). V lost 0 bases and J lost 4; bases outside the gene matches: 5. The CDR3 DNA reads TGTGCCAGCAGCTTGGAGCGGGGGGGCCTTGCAGATACGCAGTATTTT. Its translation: CASSLERGGLADTQYF.

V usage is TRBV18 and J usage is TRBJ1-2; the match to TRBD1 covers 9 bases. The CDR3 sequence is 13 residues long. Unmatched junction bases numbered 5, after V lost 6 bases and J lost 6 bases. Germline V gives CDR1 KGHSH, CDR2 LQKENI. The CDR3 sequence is CASSPGQGDGYTF. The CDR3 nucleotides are TGTGCCAGCTCCCCGGGACAGGGCGATGGCTACACCTTC.

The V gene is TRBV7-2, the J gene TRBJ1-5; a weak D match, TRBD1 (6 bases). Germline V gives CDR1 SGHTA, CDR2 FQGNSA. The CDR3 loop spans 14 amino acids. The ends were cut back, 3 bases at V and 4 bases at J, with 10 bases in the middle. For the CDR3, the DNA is TGTGCCAGCAGCTTTCTGGACAGAAATCAGCCCCAGCATTTT. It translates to CASSFLDRNQPQHF.

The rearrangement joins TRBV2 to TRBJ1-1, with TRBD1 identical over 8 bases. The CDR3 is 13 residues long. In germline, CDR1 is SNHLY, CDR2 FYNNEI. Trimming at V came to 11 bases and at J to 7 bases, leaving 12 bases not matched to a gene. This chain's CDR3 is CAGRGQGAGEAFF. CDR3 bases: TGTGCCGGCCGAGGGCAGGGGGCTGGTGAAGCTTTCTTT.

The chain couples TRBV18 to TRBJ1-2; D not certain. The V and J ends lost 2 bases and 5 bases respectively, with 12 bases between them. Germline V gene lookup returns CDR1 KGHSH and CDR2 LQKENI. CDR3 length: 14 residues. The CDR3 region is CASSPSRQAYGYTF. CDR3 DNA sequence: TGTGCCAGCTCACCAAGCCGGCAGGCATATGGCTACACCTTC.

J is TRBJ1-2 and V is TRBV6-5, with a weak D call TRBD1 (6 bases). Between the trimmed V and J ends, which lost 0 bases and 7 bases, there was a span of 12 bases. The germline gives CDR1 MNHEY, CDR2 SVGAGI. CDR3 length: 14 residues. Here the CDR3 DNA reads TGTGCCAGCAGTTACTCCTGGGGGGCGGGTGGCTACACCTTC. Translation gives CASSYSWGAGGYTF.

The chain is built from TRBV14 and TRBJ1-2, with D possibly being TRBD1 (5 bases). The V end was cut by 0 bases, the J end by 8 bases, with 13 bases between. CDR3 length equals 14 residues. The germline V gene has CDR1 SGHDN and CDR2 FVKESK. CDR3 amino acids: CASSQESRVRGYTF. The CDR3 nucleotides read TGTGCCAGCAGCCAAGAATCCAGGGTGAGAGGCTACACCTTC.

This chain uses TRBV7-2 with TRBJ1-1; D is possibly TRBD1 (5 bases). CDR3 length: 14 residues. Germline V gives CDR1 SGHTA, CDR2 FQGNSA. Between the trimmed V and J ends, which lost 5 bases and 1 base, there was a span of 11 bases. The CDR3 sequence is CASSPRDGNTEAFF. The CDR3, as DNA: TGTGCCAGCAGCCCCCGGGACGGGAACACTGAAGCTTTCTTT.

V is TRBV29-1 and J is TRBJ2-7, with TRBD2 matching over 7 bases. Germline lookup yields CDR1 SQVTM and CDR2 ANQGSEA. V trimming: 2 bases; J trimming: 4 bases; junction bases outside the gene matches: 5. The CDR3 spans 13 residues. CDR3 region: CSVETGGSYEQYF. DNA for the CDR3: TGCAGCGTTGAAACGGGGGGTTCGTACGAGCAGTACTTC.

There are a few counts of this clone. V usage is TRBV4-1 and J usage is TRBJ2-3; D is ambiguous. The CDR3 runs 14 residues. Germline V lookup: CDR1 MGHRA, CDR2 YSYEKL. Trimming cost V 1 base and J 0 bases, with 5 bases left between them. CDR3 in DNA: TGCGCCAGCAGCCAAGCCGAGAGCACAGATACGCAGTATTTT. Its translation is CASSQAESTDTQYF.

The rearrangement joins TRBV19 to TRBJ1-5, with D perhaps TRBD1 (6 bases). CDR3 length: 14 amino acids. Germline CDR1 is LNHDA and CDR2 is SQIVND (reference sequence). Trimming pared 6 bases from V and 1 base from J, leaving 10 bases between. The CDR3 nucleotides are TGTGCCAGTAGCCCGGGGGGCAGCAATCAGCCCCAGCATTTT. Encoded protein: CASSPGGSNQPQHF.

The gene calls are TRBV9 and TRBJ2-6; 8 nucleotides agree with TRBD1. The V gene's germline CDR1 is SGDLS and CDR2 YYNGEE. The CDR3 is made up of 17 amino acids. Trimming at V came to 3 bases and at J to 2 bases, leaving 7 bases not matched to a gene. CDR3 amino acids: CASSALSQGAGANVLTF. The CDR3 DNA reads TGTGCCAGCAGCGCCCTCTCACAGGGGGCTGGGGCCAACGTCCTGACTTTC. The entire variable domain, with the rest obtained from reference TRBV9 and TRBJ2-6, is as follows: DSGVTQTPKHLITATGQRVTLRCSPRSGDLSVYWYQQSLDQGLQFLIQYYNGEERAKGNILERFSAQQFPDLHSELNLSSLELGDSALYFCASSALSQGAGANVLTFGAGSRLTVL.

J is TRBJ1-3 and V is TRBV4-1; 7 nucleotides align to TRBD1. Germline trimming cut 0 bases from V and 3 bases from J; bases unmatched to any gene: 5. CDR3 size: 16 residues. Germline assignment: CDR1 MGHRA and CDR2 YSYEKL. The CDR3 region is CASSQDPPGGGNTIYF. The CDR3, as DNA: TGCGCCAGCAGCCAAGATCCTCCAGGGGGTGGAAACACCATATATTTT.

The CDR3 DNA reads as TGTGCCAGCAGCCCGAGTGGTCGAGTCTCTGGGGCCAACGTCCTGACTTTC. This sequence encodes CASSPSGRVSGANVLTF. V and J are TRBV7-2 and TRBJ2-6; D ambiguous. V was clipped by 5 bases and J by 0 bases, with 14 bases between them. There are 17 residues in the CDR3. Per the germline V gene, CDR1 is SGHTA and CDR2 is FQGNSA.

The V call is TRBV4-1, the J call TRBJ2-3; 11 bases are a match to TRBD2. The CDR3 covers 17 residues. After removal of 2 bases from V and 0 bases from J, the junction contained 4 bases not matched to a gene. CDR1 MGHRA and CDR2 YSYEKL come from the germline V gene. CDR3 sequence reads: CASSQLSGGVSTDTQYF. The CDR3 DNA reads TGCGCCAGCAGCCAACTTAGCGGGGGGGTGAGCACAGATACGCAGTATTTT.

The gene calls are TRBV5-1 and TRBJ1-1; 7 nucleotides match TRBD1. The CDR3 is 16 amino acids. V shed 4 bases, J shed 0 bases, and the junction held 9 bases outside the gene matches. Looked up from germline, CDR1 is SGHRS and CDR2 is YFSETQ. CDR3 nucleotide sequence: TGCGCCAGCAGCCCCAATACCGGGACAGTGAACACTGAAGCTTTCTTT. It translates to CASSPNTGTVNTEAFF.

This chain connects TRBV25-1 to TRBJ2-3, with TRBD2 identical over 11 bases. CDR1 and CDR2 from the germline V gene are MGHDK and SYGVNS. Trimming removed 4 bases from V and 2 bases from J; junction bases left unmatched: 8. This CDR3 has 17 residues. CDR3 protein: CASSAPLAGAFTDTQYF. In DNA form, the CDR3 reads TGTGCCAGCAGTGCCCCACTAGCGGGGGCCTTCACAGATACGCAGTATTTT.

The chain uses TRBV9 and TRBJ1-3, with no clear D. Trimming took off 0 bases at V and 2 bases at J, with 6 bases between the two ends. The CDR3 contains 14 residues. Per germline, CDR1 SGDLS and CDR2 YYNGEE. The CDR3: CASSVGGAGNTIYF. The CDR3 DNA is TGTGCCAGCAGCGTAGGTGGGGCTGGAAACACCATATATTTT.

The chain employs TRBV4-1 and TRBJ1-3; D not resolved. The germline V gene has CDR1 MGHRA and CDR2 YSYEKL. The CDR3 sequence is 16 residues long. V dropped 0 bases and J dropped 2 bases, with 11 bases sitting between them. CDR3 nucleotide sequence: TGCGCCAGCAGCCAAGACCATGGGAGAGCTGGAAACACCATATATTTT. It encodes CASSQDHGRAGNTIYF.

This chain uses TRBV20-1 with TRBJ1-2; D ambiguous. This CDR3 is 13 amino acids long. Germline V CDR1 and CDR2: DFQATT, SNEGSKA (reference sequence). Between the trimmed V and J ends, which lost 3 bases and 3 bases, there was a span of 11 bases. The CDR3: CSASPVRDYGYTF. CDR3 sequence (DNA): TGCAGTGCTAGTCCTGTACGGGACTATGGCTACACCTTC.

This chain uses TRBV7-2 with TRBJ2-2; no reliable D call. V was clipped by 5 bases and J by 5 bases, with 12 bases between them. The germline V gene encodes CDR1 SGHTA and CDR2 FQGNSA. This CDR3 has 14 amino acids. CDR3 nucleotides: TGTGCCAGCAGCCGGATGGCCAGAACCGGGGAGCTGTTTTTT. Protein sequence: CASSRMARTGELFF.

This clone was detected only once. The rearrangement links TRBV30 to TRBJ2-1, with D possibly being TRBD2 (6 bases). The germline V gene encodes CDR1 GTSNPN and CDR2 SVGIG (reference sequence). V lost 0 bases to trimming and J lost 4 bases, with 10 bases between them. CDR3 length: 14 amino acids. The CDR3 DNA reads TGTGCCTGGAGTGTACAGGCGGGATACAATGAGCAGTTCTTC. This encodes CAWSVQAGYNEQFF.